These 4 T cell receptor beta chains originate from one sample sequenced in a study of cytomegalovirus exposure and HLA in healthy donors. Clones were sequenced by immunoSEQ multiplex PCR, and TCRdb holds only the in-frame ones, with some missing. Among 130,000 to 150,000 clones, approximately 91% were seen once, and the ten largest hold approximately 0.7%. Sequenced: PBMCs. All receptors come from a man between 18 and 35 years old in good health and CMV-seronegative.

V and J are TRBV19 and TRBJ2-1, with TRBD1 as a possible D gene (5 bases). Per germline, CDR1 LNHDA and CDR2 SQIVND (reference sequence). The ends were cut back, 7 bases at V and 0 bases at J, with 10 bases in the middle. This CDR3 has 14 amino acids. The CDR3 DNA is TGTGCCAGTACCCTTAGGGGCTCCTACAATGAGCAGTTCTTC. Protein product: CASTLRGSYNEQFF.

The chain uses TRBV19 and TRBJ1-2; no clear D gene. CDR1 and CDR2 (germline): LNHDA, SQIVND (reference sequence). V was cut by 5 bases and J by 3 bases, with 16 bases left in between. This CDR3 contains 15 residues. The CDR3 bases are TGTGCCAGTAGTCCGAGAGGCCGAGTGGACTATGGCTACACCTTC. This encodes CASSPRGRVDYGYTF.

The chain couples TRBV6-1 to TRBJ1-5, with D unclear. The CDR3 contains 15 residues. Germline V CDR1 and CDR2: MNHNS, SASEGT. V shed 3 bases and J shed 2 bases, with 11 bases lying between them. For the CDR3, the DNA is TGTGCCAGCAGTGACAAGGAGGAGGGCAATCAGCCCCAGCATTTT. Encoded protein: CASSDKEEGNQPQHF.

The genes are TRBV4-1 and TRBJ2-2; TRBD2 agrees at 9 bases. V dropped 4 bases and J dropped 4; count of bases not matched to a gene: 7. This CDR3 comprises 16 residues. From germline, CDR1 is MGHRA and CDR2 YSYEKL. The chain's CDR3 is CASSPRLAVVTGELFF. CDR3 DNA sequence: TGCGCCAGCAGCCCCCGACTAGCGGTGGTCACCGGGGAGCTGTTTTTT.